This is a list of T cell receptor beta chains from one sample in a study of T cells expressing NK-cell markers. TCRdb reprocessed the 5' RACE reads and keeps a single row for each CDR3 protein, giving no DNA. The sample includes 500,000 to 600,000 distinct CDR3 sequences. Sequencing used blood T cells: a sorted CD56 or NKG2C T cell subset, CD4+ or CD8+ T cells, or bulk PBMC T cells (not recorded which). All receptors come from a man aged 18-30 years in good health. The CDR3 runs from the conserved cysteine through the conserved F or W.

J gene: TRBJ2-1; V gene: TRBV12-3/TRBV12-4; CDR3 protein: CASSRAREEVFF
J gene: TRBJ1-1; V gene: TRBV5-1; CDR3 protein: CASSPPGPNTEAFF
J gene: TRBJ2-1; V gene: TRBV7-3; CDR3 protein: CASSSGQGLRPDEQFF
J gene: TRBJ2-3; V gene: TRBV7-9; CDR3 protein: CASSSLSGTSGDTQYF
J gene: TRBJ2-1; V gene: TRBV5-1; CDR3 protein: CASSLISGRYHNEQFF
J gene: TRBJ2-1; V gene: TRBV25-1; CDR3 protein: CASRGNTGVQAYNEQFF
J gene: TRBJ2-1; V gene: TRBV14; CDR3 protein: CASSQSAASYNEQFF
J gene: TRBJ2-1; V gene: TRBV20-1; CDR3 protein: CSARGRDYLGNEQFF
J gene: TRBJ2-1; V gene: TRBV20-1; CDR3 protein: CSAGRALGLDEQFF
J gene: TRBJ2-5; V gene: TRBV11-2; CDR3 protein: CASSDNGIQETQYF
J gene: TRBJ2-1; V gene: TRBV5-6; CDR3 protein: CASSYGGISSYNEQFF
J gene: TRBJ2-2; V gene: TRBV28; CDR3 protein: CASSSLPLWANTGELFF
J gene: TRBJ2-5; V gene: TRBV6-5; CDR3 protein: CASSYSGAQYF
J gene: TRBJ2-5; V gene: TRBV6-1; CDR3 protein: CASSRVGSQETQYF
J gene: TRBJ2-5; V gene: TRBV10-3; CDR3 protein: CATSAQGGTGSRKTQYF
J gene: TRBJ2-2; V gene: TRBV11-2; CDR3 protein: CASSSPDRSHTGELFF
J gene: TRBJ2-3; V gene: TRBV6-5; CDR3 protein: CASSYSGGESTDTQYF
J gene: TRBJ2-1; V gene: TRBV4-2; CDR3 protein: CASSQDPQIVRSYNEQFF
J gene: TRBJ1-1; V gene: TRBV5-1; CDR3 protein: CASTGQSEAFF
J gene: TRBJ2-7; V gene: TRBV7-6; CDR3 protein: CASSLVVGQVNGQYF
J gene: TRBJ2-4; V gene: TRBV12-3/TRBV12-4; CDR3 protein: CASSLGPLRVQYF
J gene: TRBJ2-7; V gene: TRBV4-1; CDR3 protein: CASSQEGSAGSSYEQYF
J gene: TRBJ1-6; V gene: TRBV6-2/TRBV6-3; CDR3 protein: CASSYGQGGAPLHF
J gene: TRBJ2-7; V gene: TRBV20-1; CDR3 protein: CSADPGRVGRDGAYEQYF
J gene: TRBJ1-1; V gene: TRBV5-1; CDR3 protein: CASSRGGERNTEAFF
J gene: TRBJ2-3; V gene: TRBV27; CDR3 protein: CASSPTVWDTQYF
J gene: TRBJ2-7; V gene: TRBV3-1; CDR3 protein: CASSQQGTSNEQYF
J gene: TRBJ2-1; V gene: TRBV7-8; CDR3 protein: CASSLAPTDRIADNEQFF
J gene: TRBJ2-7; V gene: TRBV6-1; CDR3 protein: CASSSAGRSEQYF
J gene: TRBJ2-5; V gene: TRBV7-9; CDR3 protein: CASSSVGGTQETQYF
J gene: TRBJ2-1; V gene: TRBV12-3/TRBV12-4; CDR3 protein: CASSFGLAGDSYNEQFF
J gene: TRBJ2-5; V gene: TRBV6-5; CDR3 protein: CASSYSRTEVFQETQYF
J gene: TRBJ2-7; V gene: TRBV7-9; CDR3 protein: CASSSTAQGSYEQYF
J gene: TRBJ2-3; V gene: TRBV21-1; CDR3 protein: CDNVRADTQYF
J gene: TRBJ2-3; V gene: TRBV4-3; CDR3 protein: CASSQESSGGGEQYF
J gene: TRBJ2-1; V gene: TRBV24-1; CDR3 protein: CATSLGGLAGHNEQFF
J gene: TRBJ2-1; V gene: TRBV11-2; CDR3 protein: CASSLDRVGINEQFF
J gene: TRBJ1-3; V gene: TRBV5-1; CDR3 protein: CASIRGNTIYF
J gene: TRBJ1-2; V gene: TRBV29-1; CDR3 protein: CSVIGAEGYTF
J gene: TRBJ2-1; V gene: TRBV18; CDR3 protein: CASSPGADKQEQFF
J gene: TRBJ1-1; V gene: TRBV25-1; CDR3 protein: CASKPLVNTEAFF
J gene: TRBJ2-5; V gene: TRBV20-1; CDR3 protein: CSARDGTWFLETQYF
J gene: TRBJ2-1; V gene: TRBV6-1; CDR3 protein: CASSLYWGTYNEQFF
J gene: TRBJ2-7; V gene: TRBV28; CDR3 protein: CASSLGLGKSYEQYF
J gene: TRBJ2-7; V gene: TRBV11-1; CDR3 protein: CASSQPSNSGRSSYEQYF
J gene: TRBJ2-1; V gene: TRBV15; CDR3 protein: CATRPTGTSNNEQFF
J gene: TRBJ1-4; V gene: TRBV6-1; CDR3 protein: CASSRAGTVYQLFF
J gene: TRBJ2-1; V gene: TRBV20-1; CDR3 protein: CSAPTGLAGGEQFF
J gene: TRBJ1-6; V gene: TRBV12-3/TRBV12-4; CDR3 protein: CASSRQGNSPLHF
J gene: TRBJ2-3; V gene: TRBV20-1; CDR3 protein: CSAPLAGRTDTQYF
J gene: TRBJ2-7; V gene: TRBV18; CDR3 protein: CASSLVSRDEQYF
J gene: TRBJ1-1; V gene: TRBV4-2; CDR3 protein: CASSQEGGQNTEAFF
J gene: TRBJ2-7; V gene: TRBV12-3/TRBV12-4; CDR3 protein: CASTPGTPKYEQYF
J gene: TRBJ2-5; V gene: TRBV18; CDR3 protein: CASSPPVVLTQYF